The source of this T cell receptor (beta chain) is a study of blood T cell repertoires in COVID-19. Whole-study context: The samples span acute and convalescent COVID-19 from the United States, Italy and Spain. The analysed material was cDNA or gDNA that came from T cells, B-cell-depleted T cells, or PBMCs.

The CDR3 is 15 amino acids. The V end lost 0 bases, the J end lost 2 bases, and 8 bases lay between the germline ends. CDR1 and CDR2 (germline): ENHRY, SYGVKD. Under the authors' procedure: Amplification with reference gene primers provided the estimates of nucleated cell counts. Sequencing was performed with immunoSEQ multiplex PCR; in TCRdb, only in-frame clones are kept and a portion is missing. D and trimming come from the DNA, and the V and J calls and clone size come from that table. This sample has 190,000 or so clones, with roughly 79% found just once. The V and J genes are TRBV10-3 and TRBJ1-3, with D perhaps matching TRBD1 (5 bases). Sequenced input: peripheral blood. The clonotype originates from a human donor with acute or convalescent COVID-19. The donor label of this sample is uncertain. CDR3 sequence: CAISESGGAGNTIYF. In DNA, the CDR3 is TGTGCCATCAGTGAGTCCGGGGGGGCTGGAAACACCATATATTTT.